This T cell receptor beta chain was recovered during a study of T cells in Graves' hyperthyroidism and ophthalmopathy. General study results and limits: Stable hyperthyroidism and ophthalmopathy were separated using 13 V-J signatures.

Many counts were recorded for this clonotype. The antigen is unknown. TCR beta CDR3 regions were amplified from RNA transcripts. The TCR CDR3 first-round RT-PCR relied on the HTBI primer set. One entry per CDR3 protein results from TCRdb running MiXCR on the multiplex PCR reads. Here the sample spans around 490,000 distinct CDR3 sequences, 15% to 20% being singletons. The V and J ends lost 3 bases and 4 bases, in that order; junction bases with no gene match: 6. This CDR3 comprises 15 residues. Per germline, CDR1 ENHRY and CDR2 SYGVKD. The chain joins TRBV10-3 to TRBJ2-3; 8 bases match TRBD1. Input material: blood. This clonotype was obtained from a man aged 35 to 55 with Graves' ophthalmopathy. CDR3 nucleotide sequence: TGTGCCATCAGTGATTCCCAGGGGGCAGCAGATACGCAGTATTTT. The encoded protein is CAISDSQGAADTQYF.